The 30 T cell receptor beta chains below come from one sample, sequenced in a study of blood T cell repertoires in COVID-19. Assay: immunoSEQ multiplex PCR; the TCRdb copy retains only in-frame clones and omits some. This table has 300,000 to 400,000 clones, around 85% appearing once. The sequenced material came from PBMCs or T cells enriched from blood (not recorded which). These receptors all stem from a woman in her 30s who had been exposed to COVID-19.

This rearrangement joins TRBV28 to TRBJ2-7; the D is unclear. With 3 bases removed from V and 0 bases from J, the gap between germline ends came to 15 bases. This CDR3 comprises 16 residues. Germline values: CDR1 MDHEN, CDR2 SYDVKM. The DNA for the CDR3 is TGTGCCAGCAGTTTGGCGGAAATGATGAGCTCCTACGAGCAGTACTTC. Encoded protein: CASSLAEMMSSYEQYF.

A single count supports this clone. The chain links TRBV5-1 to TRBJ1-3; TRBD1 matches at 8 bases. The trim removed 3 bases at V and 7 bases at J, leaving 12 bases unmatched. CDR3 length equals 16 residues. Germline V gene sequence: CDR1 SGHRS, CDR2 YFSETQ. CDR3 in amino acids: CASSSLAGQGRNTIYF. The DNA for the CDR3 is TGCGCCAGCAGCTCACTGGCAGGACAGGGCAGGAACACCATATATTTT. Complete variable domain (other parts from reference TRBV5-1 and TRBJ1-3): KAGVTQTPRYLIKTRGQQVTLSCSPISGHRSVSWYQQTPGQGLQFLFEYFSETQRNKGNFPGRFSGRQFSNSRSEMNVSTLELGDSALYLCASSSLAGQGRNTIYFGEGSWLTVV.

The rearrangement links TRBV6-5 to TRBJ2-1; 11 nucleotides line up with TRBD2. Germline CDR1 is MNHEY and CDR2 is SVGAGI. The CDR3 extends over 15 amino acids. With 6 bases clipped from V and 4 bases from J, the junction kept 5 bases outside the gene matches. This chain's CDR3 is CASRLVAGGYNEQFF. The DNA of the CDR3 is TGTGCCAGCAGGCTAGTAGCGGGAGGGTACAATGAGCAGTTCTTC.

The chain couples TRBV7-9 to TRBJ1-5; weak D call: TRBD1 (5 bases). Per the germline V gene, CDR1 is SEHNR and CDR2 is FQNEAQ (reference sequence). The V gene lost 8 bases and the J gene lost 3 bases, with 8 bases spanning the gap. CDR3 size: 12 residues. This CDR3 reads CASSDNNQPQHF. The CDR3 DNA is TGTGCCAGCTCGGACAACAATCAGCCCCAGCATTTT.

This clone was observed a handful of times. The chain combines TRBV13 with TRBJ2-7; the match to TRBD2 covers 7 bases. Germline CDR1 and CDR2: PRHDT and FYEKMQ (reference sequence). With 2 bases clipped from V and 4 bases from J, the junction kept 5 bases outside the gene matches. The CDR3 extends over 14 amino acids. As DNA, the CDR3 is TGTGCCAGCAGCTTAAGTGGGAGGGAGTACGAGCAGTACTTC. This encodes CASSLSGREYEQYF.

V gene TRBV18 combines with J gene TRBJ2-7, with 8 nucleotides matching TRBD1. Unmatched junction bases numbered 5, after V lost 3 bases and J lost 7 bases. Looked up from germline, CDR1 is KGHSH and CDR2 is LQKENI. This CDR3 region has 13 residues. CDR3 loop: CASSPGTGREQYF. The CDR3 nucleotides read TGTGCCAGCTCACCTGGGACAGGACGGGAGCAGTACTTC.

CDR3 region: CASRWTGRDEQYF. In DNA, the CDR3 is TGCGCCAGCAGATGGACGGGGAGGGACGAGCAGTACTTC. V gene TRBV5-1 combines with J gene TRBJ2-7, with 7 bases fitting TRBD2. Germline V CDR1 and CDR2: SGHRS, YFSETQ. The CDR3 sequence is 13 residues long. The V segment lost 5 bases and the J segment 5 bases; nucleotides outside the gene matches: 7.

J is TRBJ2-4 and V is TRBV29-1, with TRBD1 matching 11 bases. Germline lookup yields CDR1 SQVTM and CDR2 ANQGSEA. J gave up 15 bases and V 7 bases, and 8 bases lay outside the gene matches. This CDR3 is 11 amino acids long. The CDR3 spells CSAVGQGVRYF. The CDR3, as DNA: TGCAGCGCCGTGGGACAGGGGGTCCGGTACTTC.

This clone was picked up a small number of times. The V gene is TRBV7-9, the J gene TRBJ1-1; unclear D gene. Germline V gives CDR1 SEHNR, CDR2 FQNEAQ (reference sequence). The CDR3 loop spans 15 amino acids. V was shortened by 7 bases and J by 0 bases, with 15 bases between the two germline ends. CDR3: CASNTPEAVNTEAFF. CDR3 DNA: TGTGCCAGCAACACCCCGGAGGCGGTGAACACTGAAGCTTTCTTT.

The chain uses TRBV28 and TRBJ1-3; D is unclear. The V gene lost 4 bases and the J gene lost 0 bases, with 10 bases spanning the gap. The germline CDR1 and CDR2 sequences are MDHEN and SYDVKM. There are 15 residues in the CDR3. CDR3 nucleotides: TGTGCCAGCAGTTCCGGGGTCCACTCTGGAAACACCATATATTTT. Translating it yields CASSSGVHSGNTIYF.

This chain links TRBV19 with TRBJ2-7, with D possibly matching TRBD1 (5 bases). The germline gives CDR1 LNHDA, CDR2 SQIVND (reference sequence). The CDR3 covers 13 residues. Trimming took 3 bases from V and 3 from J, leaving 9 bases between them. The CDR3 reads CASSIDSVYEQYF. The CDR3, as DNA: TGTGCCAGTAGTATCGACAGCGTCTACGAGCAGTACTTC.

This clone was observed at least ten times. The chain combines TRBV6-5 with TRBJ1-2; 7 bases are a match to TRBD1. The CDR3 is 15 residues long. Germline CDR1 reads MNHEY; CDR2 reads SVGAGI. The V and J ends lost 3 bases and 5 bases, in that order; junction bases with no gene match: 9. DNA of the CDR3: TGTGCCAGCAGTTATTTTCGACAGGGACGGTATGGCTACACCTTC. It is translated as CASSYFRQGRYGYTF.

The V and J genes are TRBV4-1 and TRBJ1-2, with a tentative D call TRBD1 (5 bases). Per germline, CDR1 MGHRA and CDR2 YSYEKL. This CDR3 has 15 residues. The V end lost 4 bases, the J end lost 5 bases, and 17 bases lay between the germline ends. The CDR3 bases are TGCGCCAGCAGCCTGGACAATCCATGGGTTTATGGCTACACCTTC. This codes for CASSLDNPWVYGYTF.

This rearrangement joins TRBV20-1 to TRBJ2-7, with 9 bases identical to TRBD1. The CDR3 is made up of 16 amino acids. Germline loops: CDR1 DFQATT, CDR2 SNEGSKA (reference sequence). The junction had 11 bases not matched to a gene; V was cut back by 3 bases and J by 2 bases. CDR3 in DNA: TGCAGTGCTAGTCGCCTCCCGGACAGGGGAACCTACGAGCAGTACTTC. As protein: CSASRLPDRGTYEQYF.

The rearrangement links TRBV7-2 to TRBJ1-2; 7 nucleotides agree with TRBD1. V was pared by 5 bases and J by 7 bases, with 7 bases of the junction left unmatched. The CDR3 covers 13 residues. The germline V gene has CDR1 SGHTA and CDR2 FQGNSA. The CDR3 DNA reads as TGTGCCAGCAGCGAAAGGGGGCTTATTGGCTACACCTTC. Its translation: CASSERGLIGYTF.

The chain links TRBV7-3 to TRBJ2-1, with TRBD1 matching over 11 bases. The trim removed 3 bases at V and 6 bases at J, leaving 4 bases unmatched. The CDR3 consists of 15 residues. Germline V gene sequence: CDR1 SGHTA, CDR2 FQGTGA. In DNA form, the CDR3 reads TGTGCCAGCAGCTTTGGGACAGGGGGTCTCAATGAGCAGTTCTTC. Translating it yields CASSFGTGGLNEQFF.

This clone has at least ten counts. Other DNA sequences within the sample encode an identical CDR3. The chain is built from TRBV9 and TRBJ2-7; 10 positions match TRBD1. CDR1 is SGDLS and CDR2 is YYNGEE in the germline V gene. With V trimmed by 4 bases and J by 4 bases, 5 bases remained unmatched. CDR3 length: 14 residues. CDR3 nucleotide sequence: TGTGCCAGCAGCCTCGGACAGGGGGGGTACGAGCAGTACTTC. Its protein product is CASSLGQGGYEQYF.

This clone showed up just a few times. This chain connects TRBV6-1 to TRBJ1-6; D is unresolved. The length of the CDR3 is 15 residues. Trimming left V 2 bases short and J 6 bases short, with 11 bases between. Germline V gene data show CDR1 as MNHNS and CDR2 as SASEGT. In DNA, the CDR3 is TGTGCCAGCAGTGAAATGGTGGGCTTTAATTCACCCCTCCACTTT. This encodes CASSEMVGFNSPLHF.

V and J are TRBV21-1 and TRBJ1-5. TRBV21-1 is deemed a pseudogene. This CDR3 is 15 amino acids long. Here the CDR3 DNA reads TGTGCCAGCAGCAAGGTTGGGAGGGGCGATCAGCCCCAGCATTTT. This codes for CASSKVGRGDQPQHF.

The chain has TRBV10-3 and TRBJ2-3; unclear D gene. Germline V gene lookup returns CDR1 ENHRY and CDR2 SYGVKD. V was cut by 4 bases and J by 0 bases, with 11 bases left in between. The CDR3 totals 15 residues. CDR3 loop: CAISAEAASTDTQYF. CDR3 sequence (DNA): TGTGCCATCAGTGCCGAAGCCGCCAGCACAGATACGCAGTATTTT.

This chain joins TRBV12-3 or TRBV12-4 and TRBJ2-1; 7 bases line up with TRBD1. J lost 8 bases, V lost 5 bases, and 6 bases had no gene match. The CDR3 runs to 13 residues. CDR3 nucleotides: TGTGCCAGCAGTGCACAGGGGACCCATGAGCAGTTCTTC. Translation: CASSAQGTHEQFF.

The V gene is TRBV15, the J gene TRBJ1-2; 10 nucleotides match TRBD1. Losses at the gene ends were 3 bases for V and 6 bases for J; bases not matched to a gene: 10. This CDR3 spans 16 amino acids. Germline-derived CDR1 and CDR2 are LNHNV and YYDKDF (reference sequence). CDR3 amino acids: CATSRGPGQGFNGYTF. CDR3 sequence (DNA): TGTGCCACCAGCAGGGGCCCGGGACAGGGGTTTAATGGCTACACCTTC. Filled out from reference TRBV15 and TRBJ1-2, the complete variable domain reads DAMVIQNPRYQVTQFGKPVTLSCSQTLNHNVMYWYQQKSSQAPKLLFHYYDKDFNNEADTPDNFQSRRPNTSFCFLDIRSPGLGDTAMYLCATSRGPGQGFNGYTFGSGTRLTVV.

The genes are TRBV7-9 and TRBJ1-1; possible D gene TRBD1, 5 bases. CDR1 and CDR2 from the germline V gene are SEHNR and FQNEAQ (reference sequence). V lost 1 base and J 10 bases, leaving 16 bases between the germline ends. CDR3 size: 14 residues. The CDR3 coding sequence is TGTGCCAGCAGCTTAGAGCAGGGCTCGGGAGGAGCTTTCTTT. Its translation: CASSLEQGSGGAFF.

This clone was observed a single time. V and J are TRBV7-9 and TRBJ1-2; 7 nucleotides match TRBD1. The germline V gene has CDR1 SEHNR and CDR2 FQNEAQ (reference sequence). Trimming at V came to 7 bases and at J to 8 bases, leaving 19 bases not matched to a gene. The CDR3 loop spans 16 amino acids. CDR3 protein: CASNEYNRGPIFGYTF. The CDR3 DNA reads TGTGCCAGCAACGAATACAACAGGGGCCCCATTTTCGGCTACACCTTC.

In this sample, this clone turned up a few times. The chain links TRBV28 to TRBJ1-6; 7 positions match TRBD1. This CDR3 comprises 14 residues. Trimming cost V 6 bases and J 7 bases; bases outside gene matches: 6. The germline V gene encodes CDR1 MDHEN and CDR2 SYDVKM. In DNA form, the CDR3 reads TGTGCCAGCAGCCCAGGACAGGTGAATTCACCCCTCCACTTT. It codes for CASSPGQVNSPLHF.

This rearrangement joins TRBV13 to TRBJ2-1; TRBD2 agrees at 8 bases. This CDR3 is 15 amino acids long. Germline trimming cut 5 bases from V and 6 bases from J; bases unmatched to any gene: 9. CDR1 and CDR2 from the germline V gene are PRHDT and FYEKMQ (reference sequence). The CDR3 DNA reads TGTGCCAGCAGCCACCCGACTAGCGCCTCCAATGAGCAGTTCTTC. Protein product: CASSHPTSASNEQFF.

V is TRBV6-5 and J is TRBJ2-2; TRBD2 agrees at 8 bases. The CDR3 spans 16 residues. The trim removed 0 bases at V and 2 bases at J, leaving 2 bases unmatched. Germline V CDR1 and CDR2: MNHEY, SVGAGI. The CDR3 sequence: CASSYSGGGNTGELFF. The CDR3 DNA follows: TGTGCCAGCAGTTACTCCGGGGGGGGTAACACCGGGGAGCTGTTTTTT.

V usage is TRBV4-3 and J usage is TRBJ1-5, with D possibly being TRBD1 (6 bases). This CDR3 has 15 residues. Looked up from germline, CDR1 is LGHNA and CDR2 is YSLEER. V lost 3 bases and J 3 bases, leaving 12 bases between the germline ends. CDR3 nucleotides: TGCGCCAGCAGCCAGACTACAGGGTTCAATCAGCCCCAGCATTTT. Translating gives CASSQTTGFNQPQHF.

The V call is TRBV4-3, the J call TRBJ1-6; 8 bases are shared with TRBD1. The germline V gene encodes CDR1 LGHNA and CDR2 YSLEER. The CDR3 contains 17 residues. Germline trimming cut 5 bases from V and 7 bases from J; bases unmatched to any gene: 13. Written as DNA, the CDR3 is TGCGCCAGCAGCAGCGCCAGGGGGCGGTTAAGCAATTCACCCCTCCACTTT. Translation gives CASSSARGRLSNSPLHF.

V and J are TRBV28 and TRBJ1-5, with 10 bases lining up with TRBD1. The J segment lost 5 bases and the V segment lost 6 bases, leaving 7 bases of the junction unmatched. The CDR3 contains 15 residues. Germline loops: CDR1 MDHEN, CDR2 SYDVKM. DNA of the CDR3: TGTGCCAGCAGACCGAGGACAGGGGGTGATCAGCCCCAGCATTTT. Translation: CASRPRTGGDQPQHF.